This T cell receptor (beta chain) was documented in a study of cytomegalovirus exposure and HLA in healthy donors. Study details: A later analysis reported the same platform for the 95 to 150 validation repertoires and the roughly 700 first-cohort repertoires. Study conclusions and caveats: Reportedly, cytomegalovirus status was diagnosed with high sensitivity and specificity. According to a later analysis, TCR clusters from the first cohort tended to co-occur in the 100 to 150 validation repertoires.

Of note for this clone: Its target is not known.

V gave up 11 bases and J gave up 0 bases, with 14 bases separating them. Germline lookup yields CDR1 MNHNS and CDR2 SASEGT. This CDR3 region has 14 residues. The donors were part of the validation cohort, which consisted of over a hundred subjects and was separate from the first cohort of under 750 subjects. Using immunoSEQ multiplex PCR, the repertoire was profiled, and TCRdb retains in-frame clones only, with some absent. The profile shows 120,000 or so clones, about 90% of them singletons. The origin of this receptor is a woman in her late teens or twenties in good health and CMV-seronegative. This rearrangement joins TRBV6-1 to TRBJ1-5, with a weak D call TRBD1 (5 bases). Sequencing was carried out using PBMCs. For the CDR3, the DNA is TGTGCCGTGAGGGACTTACATAGCAATCAGCCCCAGCATTTT. Amino acids: CAVRDLHSNQPQHF.